One and the same sample provided the 30 T cell receptor beta chains below, sequenced in a study of T-cell memory formation after mild COVID-19. In TCRdb, the 5' RACE reads were re-called with MiXCR into one record per CDR3 protein. The data show almost 250,000 distinct CDR3 sequences, 15% to 19% seen once. Sample: PBMCs or a T cell subset sorted from them (not recorded which). These receptors all come from an adult woman who had mild COVID-19 (a few samples of this study predate the infection). Cell type and time point are not known.

This clonotype has just a few counts. The chain joins TRBV10-3 to TRBJ2-3, with D perhaps matching TRBD2 (6 bases). V gave up 3 bases and J gave up 3 bases, with 7 bases separating them. There are 13 residues in the CDR3. CDR1 ENHRY and CDR2 SYGVKD come from the germline V gene. Here the CDR3 DNA reads TGTGCCATCAGTGATGGGGGGACAGATACGCAGTATTTT. Its translation is CAISDGGTDTQYF.

There are many counts of this clonotype. The J gene is TRBJ2-2, the V gene TRBV5-5; D gene uncertain. The germline V and J ends were trimmed by 5 bases and 2 bases, with 16 bases remaining between them. CDR3 length equals 16 residues. Germline V gene lookup returns CDR1 SGHKS and CDR2 YYEKEE (reference sequence). In DNA, the CDR3 is TGTGCCAGCAGTCCCAAGATGGACCGAAACACCGGGGAGCTGTTTTTT. It translates to CASSPKMDRNTGELFF. Together with reference TRBV5-5 and TRBJ2-2, the CDR3 gives the full variable domain: DAGVTQSPTHLIKTRGQQVTLRCSPISGHKSVSWYQQVLGQGPQFIFQYYEKEERGRGNFPDRFSARQFPNYSSELNVNALLLGDSALYLCASSPKMDRNTGELFFGEGSRLTVL.

This clonotype has more than one count but fewer than ten. The chain recombines TRBV19 with TRBJ2-1; TRBD2 aligns across 10 bases. Germline CDR1 reads LNHDA; CDR2 reads SQIVND (reference sequence). V was clipped by 0 bases and J by 5 bases; unmatched bases: 7. This CDR3 contains 17 residues. CDR3 nucleotide sequence: TGTGCCAGTAGTATAGATCTCACTAGCGGGACCCACAATGAGCAGTTCTTC. This translates into CASSIDLTSGTHNEQFF.

There are a few counts of this clonotype. The chain has TRBV7-9 and TRBJ2-1, with D unclear. CDR3 length: 12 amino acids. CDR1 is SEHNR and CDR2 is FQNEAQ in the germline V gene (reference sequence). V lost 5 bases and J 7 bases, leaving 9 bases between the germline ends. The CDR3 nucleotides read TGTGCCAGCAGCATCCTCCGGAATGAGCAGTTCTTC. As protein: CASSILRNEQFF.

The chain has TRBV20-1 and TRBJ1-5, with D unresolved. V was cut by 4 bases and J by 1 base, with 5 bases left in between. In germline, CDR1 is DFQATT, CDR2 SNEGSKA (reference sequence). The CDR3 runs 12 residues. Written as DNA, the CDR3 is TGCAGTGCTACAAGGAGCAATCAGCCCCAGCATTTT. Residues: CSATRSNQPQHF.

The chain recombines TRBV6-6 with TRBJ1-5; D is undetermined. The CDR3 extends over 14 amino acids. Per the germline V gene, CDR1 is MNHNY and CDR2 is SVGAGI (reference sequence). The V and J ends lost 2 bases and 7 bases respectively, with 12 bases between them. The CDR3 reads CASSYGQVLQPQHF. The CDR3 coding sequence is TGTGCCAGCAGTTACGGCCAGGTATTGCAGCCCCAGCATTTT.

The chain links TRBV12-5 to TRBJ1-2; 11 bases agree with TRBD1. Germline values: CDR1 LGHNT, CDR2 FRNRAP. Trimming at V came to 4 bases and at J to 4 bases, leaving 8 bases not matched to a gene. This CDR3 contains 16 residues. The chain's CDR3 is CASGSGRTGGSYGYTF. The DNA of the CDR3 is TGTGCTAGTGGTTCGGGCCGGACAGGGGGCTCCTATGGCTACACCTTC.

This chain joins TRBV3-1 and TRBJ2-1; 16 positions agree with TRBD2. Germline CDR1 is LGHDT and CDR2 is YNNKEL (reference sequence). CDR3 length equals 17 residues. Trimming at V came to 3 bases and at J to 7 bases, leaving 6 bases not matched to a gene. The chain's CDR3 is CASSQGLAGGPGNEQFF. The DNA of the CDR3 is TGTGCCAGCAGCCAGGGACTAGCGGGGGGGCCTGGTAATGAGCAGTTCTTC.

This clonotype has more than one count but fewer than ten. This chain links TRBV28 with TRBJ1-6; D might be TRBD1 (5 bases). V was clipped by 1 base and J by 9 bases, with 13 bases between them. CDR3 length: 15 residues. Per germline, CDR1 MDHEN and CDR2 SYDVKM. CDR3 sequence (DNA): TGTGCCAGCAGTTTATATCCGGGACTCCGTTCACCCCTCCACTTT. It yields the protein CASSLYPGLRSPLHF.

This sequence joins TRBV29-1 and TRBJ1-1; D gene ambiguous. Trimming removed 4 bases from V and 6 bases from J, with 9 bases in between. This CDR3 comprises 11 residues. Germline CDR1 SQVTM, CDR2 ANQGSEA. The CDR3 here is CSVGEVAEAFF. CDR3 nucleotides: TGCAGCGTTGGGGAGGTCGCTGAAGCTTTCTTT.

This clonotype appeared a few times. This sequence joins TRBV12-3 or TRBV12-4 and TRBJ2-7, with D perhaps TRBD1 (5 bases). Trimming took 3 bases from V and 3 from J, leaving 18 bases between them. CDR3 length: 16 residues. CDR3 loop: CASSLAQGNWRYEQYF. The CDR3 bases are TGTGCCAGCAGTTTGGCCCAGGGTAATTGGCGCTACGAGCAGTACTTC.

This clonotype was seen a handful of times. The rearrangement joins TRBV12-3 or TRBV12-4 to TRBJ1-6; D is ambiguous. The CDR3 loop spans 15 amino acids. V shed 4 bases and J shed 9 bases, with 16 bases lying between them. CDR3 sequence (DNA): TGTGCCAGCAGTTCCAGAGGCTCGGGTGCTTCACCCCTCCACTTT. Protein product: CASSSRGSGASPLHF.

The chain couples TRBV3-1 to TRBJ2-5, with D possibly TRBD2 on 6 matching bases. The V gene lost 1 base and the J gene lost 3 bases, with 6 bases spanning the gap. The CDR3 spans 13 residues. Germline lookup yields CDR1 LGHDT and CDR2 YNNKEL (reference sequence). The DNA of the CDR3 is TGTGCCAGCAGCCAAGGGACTAAAGAGACCCAGTACTTC. Translating it yields CASSQGTKETQYF.

The CDR3: CASSQEPGKAGELFF. DNA of the CDR3: TGCGCCAGCAGCCAAGAGCCGGGAAAGGCCGGGGAGCTGTTTTTT. The V and J genes are TRBV4-3 and TRBJ2-2, with D possibly TRBD2 on 5 matching bases. Trimming removed 0 bases from V and 6 bases from J, with 11 bases in between. Germline V gene data show CDR1 as LGHNA and CDR2 as YSLEER. There are 15 residues in the CDR3.

The chain employs TRBV5-5 and TRBJ1-1, with 9 nucleotides matching TRBD1. The CDR3 has 15 residues. Looked up from germline, CDR1 is SGHKS and CDR2 is YYEKEE (reference sequence). V gave up 3 bases and J gave up 6 bases; unmatched junction bases: 9. For the CDR3, the DNA is TGTGCCAGCAGCTCGACTGGACAGGGGAGCGCTGAAGCTTTCTTT. It encodes CASSSTGQGSAEAFF.

This clonotype was detected only a few times. The J gene is TRBJ2-5, the V gene TRBV6-5, with 11 bases aligning to TRBD2. CDR1 and CDR2 from the germline V gene are MNHEY and SVGAGI. V was clipped by 10 bases and J by 3 bases; unmatched bases: 7. The CDR3 totals 14 residues. The CDR3: CATQRSGGEETQYF. In nucleotides, the CDR3 is TGTGCCACCCAGCGTAGCGGGGGGGAAGAGACCCAGTACTTC.

This chain links TRBV7-2 with TRBJ1-2; unclear D gene. CDR3 length equals 17 residues. Germline V CDR1 and CDR2: SGHTA, FQGNSA. With 5 bases removed from V and 5 bases from J, the gap between germline ends came to 24 bases. CDR3 bases: TGTGCCAGCAGCCCTTCCTGGCCGGTCGTTTCCGCGTATGGCTACACCTTC. Its protein product is CASSPSWPVVSAYGYTF.

J is TRBJ1-1 and V is TRBV29-1; maybe TRBD1 (6 bases). With 6 bases removed from V and 6 bases from J, the gap between germline ends came to 20 bases. The length of the CDR3 is 14 residues. Germline-derived CDR1 and CDR2 are SQVTM and ANQGSEA. In nucleotides, the CDR3 is TGCAGCGTCATTAGTCCAGGGGAAGAGGCTGAAGCTTTCTTT. This sequence encodes CSVISPGEEAEAFF.

The sample holds a few counts of this clonotype. The chain combines TRBV5-1 with TRBJ1-1, with D uncertain. Germline-derived CDR1 and CDR2 are SGHRS and YFSETQ. There are 13 residues in the CDR3. Trimming took off 0 bases at V and 5 bases at J, with 8 bases between the two ends. The CDR3 sequence: CASSLAPGTEAFF. CDR3 bases: TGCGCCAGCAGCTTGGCCCCGGGGACTGAAGCTTTCTTT.

This clonotype was recorded a few times. V usage is TRBV4-2 and J usage is TRBJ2-1; perhaps TRBD2 as D (6 bases). The CDR3 has 16 residues. Trimming took 4 bases from V and 0 from J, leaving 13 bases between them. CDR1 LGHNA and CDR2 YNFKEQ come from the germline V gene. CDR3 DNA: TGTGCCAGCAGCCTGTTTAGCGGAGGCTCCTACAATGAGCAGTTCTTC. Protein product: CASSLFSGGSYNEQFF.

This clonotype was observed a handful of times. The genes are TRBV5-1 and TRBJ2-2; tentatively, D is TRBD1 or TRBD2 (6 bases each). CDR3 size: 17 residues. Germline CDR1 reads SGHRS; CDR2 reads YFSETQ. The ends were cut back, 1 base at V and 4 bases at J, with 17 bases in the middle. DNA for the CDR3: TGCGCCAGCAGCTTGAGGTCGGGGGCGTCTCCCACCGGGGAGCTGTTTTTT. Translating gives CASSLRSGASPTGELFF.

This clonotype was detected a few times. V and J are TRBV7-2 and TRBJ1-1; D remains unclear. The germline gives CDR1 SGHTA, CDR2 FQGNSA. V shed 5 bases and J shed 0 bases, with 7 bases lying between them. The CDR3 extends over 13 amino acids. The CDR3 spells CASSAAMNTEAFF. CDR3 bases: TGTGCCAGCAGCGCCGCCATGAACACTGAAGCTTTCTTT.

There are a few counts of this clonotype. This chain joins TRBV20-1 and TRBJ2-7; 9 positions agree with TRBD1. The CDR3 spans 14 residues. CDR1 DFQATT and CDR2 SNEGSKA come from the germline V gene (reference sequence). Unmatched junction bases numbered 7, after V lost 2 bases and J lost 5 bases. The CDR3 is CSARFPGQGHEQYF. The CDR3 DNA follows: TGCAGTGCTAGATTTCCGGGACAGGGACACGAGCAGTACTTC.

J is TRBJ2-5 and V is TRBV3-1; D not resolved. The ends were cut back, 4 bases at V and 5 bases at J, with 17 bases in the middle. This CDR3 region has 15 residues. Germline CDR1 and CDR2: LGHDT and YNNKEL (reference sequence). The CDR3 here is CASSPRRVTMETQYF. The CDR3 coding sequence is TGTGCCAGCAGCCCTAGACGCGTTACAATGGAGACCCAGTACTTC.

This clonotype occurred a few times. The rearrangement uses TRBV24-1 and TRBJ2-2, with 10 bases lining up with TRBD1. From germline, CDR1 is KGHDR and CDR2 SFDVKD. J gave up 7 bases and V 3 bases, and 4 bases lay outside the gene matches. The CDR3 has 15 amino acids. DNA of the CDR3: TGTGCCACCAGTGATCCGGGACAGGGGAACGGGGAGCTGTTTTTT. Translated: CATSDPGQGNGELFF.

This clonotype has just a few counts. The chain links TRBV28 to TRBJ2-3; D gene unclear. The V end lost 3 bases, the J end lost 2 bases, and 9 bases lay between the germline ends. The CDR3 has 14 residues. Germline V CDR1 and CDR2: MDHEN, SYDVKM. CDR3: CASSFGSLTDTQYF. CDR3 in DNA: TGTGCCAGCAGTTTCGGCAGCCTCACAGATACGCAGTATTTT.

This clonotype was found many times. CDR3: CASRTSGSVADTQYF. The CDR3 DNA is TGTGCCAGCAGAACTAGCGGGAGTGTGGCAGATACGCAGTATTTT. The rearrangement links TRBV7-2 to TRBJ2-3, with TRBD2 matching over 11 bases. Germline V gene data show CDR1 as SGHTA and CDR2 as FQGNSA. Trimming took 6 bases from V and 4 from J; bases not matched to a gene: 6. The CDR3 has 15 residues. The full variable domain, rest sourced from reference TRBV7-2 and TRBJ2-3, is GAGVSQSPSNKVTEKGKDVELRCDPISGHTALYWYRQSLGQGLEFLIYFQGNSAPDKSGLPSDRFSAERTGGSVSTLTIQRTQQEDSAVYLCASRTSGSVADTQYFGPGTRLTVL.

This clonotype was detected only once. Here the CDR3 DNA reads TGCGCCAGCAGCCCGCGGCCTATTCCGCCCGGGGAGCTGTTTTTT. It encodes CASSPRPIPPGELFF. This chain connects TRBV4-3 to TRBJ2-2, with unresolved D. Deletions cut 4 bases from V and 6 bases from J, with 15 bases between. The CDR3 is made up of 15 amino acids. CDR1 and CDR2 from the germline V gene are LGHNA and YSLEER.

This clonotype was counted between two and nine times. J is TRBJ2-2 and V is TRBV29-1; 12 positions agree with TRBD1. J gave up 7 bases and V 7 bases, and 10 bases lay outside the gene matches. This CDR3 spans 15 amino acids. Germline CDR1 is SQVTM and CDR2 is ANQGSEA. DNA for the CDR3: TGCAGCGCTCGTGGGACAGGGGGCGCTAACGGGGAGCTGTTTTTT. Protein product: CSARGTGGANGELFF.

This clonotype was observed many times. The chain recombines TRBV5-1 with TRBJ2-6; D unclear. The CDR3 totals 13 residues. V lost 1 base and J 4 bases, leaving 3 bases between the germline ends. From germline, CDR1 is SGHRS and CDR2 YFSETQ. As DNA, the CDR3 is TGCGCCAGCAGCTTGACAGGGGCCAACGTCCTGACTTTC. Translated, it gives CASSLTGANVLTF.